A selection of T cell receptor beta chains follows, all from one sample in a study of control samples from healthy donors and cancer patients. Assay used: immunoSEQ multiplex PCR; TCRdb lists only in-frame clones, some missing. This sample has 110,000 to 150,000 clones; roughly nine tenths occur once, and the top ten carry less than 8.5%. What was sequenced was blood. The origin of the receptors is a man between 18 and 35 years old in good health. Both conserved end residues are part of each CDR3. The D gene is left open where the match is weak. The size of a clone is reported for some rows only, either as once, few or many, or as a class for expanded clones.

J gene	V gene	clone size	D gene	CDR3 protein	CDR3 DNA
TRBJ1-1	TRBV5-5	few	.	CASSLLWQNTEAFF	TGTGCCAGCAGCTTATTGTGGCAGAACACTGAAGCTTTCTTT
TRBJ2-4	TRBV5-1	.	.	CASSPGDLAKNIQYF	TGCGCCAGCAGCCCGGGCGATCTAGCCAAAAACATTCAGTACTTC
TRBJ1-2	TRBV7-9	.	TRBD1	CASSLGQGPYPYGYTF	TGTGCCAGCAGCTTAGGACAGGGGCCATATCCTTATGGCTACACCTTC
TRBJ2-2	TRBV6-5	.	.	CASSYRGPNTGELFF	TGTGCCAGCAGTTACAGGGGACCGAACACCGGGGAGCTGTTTTTT
TRBJ2-7	TRBV6-5	few	.	CASRATQGEQYF	TGTGCCAGCAGAGCTACTCAGGGCGAGCAGTACTTC
TRBJ1-1	TRBV12-3/TRBV12-4	.	.	CASSFLRDTEAFF	TGTGCCAGCAGTTTTCTACGAGACACTGAAGCTTTCTTT
TRBJ1-1	TRBV19	.	.	CASSQTMNTEAFF	TGTGCCAGTAGCCAGACGATGAACACTGAAGCTTTCTTT
TRBJ2-7	TRBV5-1	.	TRBD1	CASSLGTGAYEQYF	TGCGCCAGCAGCTTGGGGACAGGGGCCTACGAGCAGTACTTC
TRBJ1-5	TRBV6-6	.	.	CASSYSRANSNQPQHF	TGTGCCAGCAGTTACAGCCGGGCGAATAGCAATCAGCCCCAGCATTTT
TRBJ2-5	TRBV7-2	once	.	CASSFFDKETQYF	TGTGCCAGCAGCTTCTTTGACAAAGAGACCCAGTACTTC
TRBJ1-4	TRBV3-1/TRBV3-2	.	.	CASSPRFTGLNEKLFF	TGTGCCAGCAGCCCAAGATTCACAGGGCTAAATGAAAAACTGTTTTTT
TRBJ2-5	TRBV7-2	.	.	CASSLGLLPETQYF	TGTGCCAGCAGCTTAGGCTTGCTGCCAGAGACCCAGTACTTC
TRBJ2-7	TRBV13	.	TRBD1	CASSSPHRGDYEQYF	TGTGCCAGCAGCTCCCCCCACAGGGGTGACTACGAGCAGTACTTC
TRBJ1-3	TRBV4-1	.	.	CASRGMTVSSGNTIYF	TGCGCCAGCAGGGGCATGACGGTTTCCTCTGGAAACACCATATATTTT
TRBJ2-1	TRBV6-5	.	.	CASSLLGSYNEQFF	TGTGCCAGCAGTCTACTAGGCTCCTACAATGAGCAGTTCTTC
TRBJ2-3	TRBV18	.	TRBD1	CASSPAMTGVGTDTQYF	TGTGCCAGCTCACCAGCAATGACAGGGGTGGGCACAGATACGCAGTATTTT
TRBJ1-6	TRBV7-3	.	.	CASSSTVSYNSPLHF	TGTGCCAGCAGTTCCACAGTTTCCTATAATTCACCCCTCCACTTT
TRBJ1-1	TRBV19	.	TRBD1	CASSIGTGGVDEAFF	TGTGCCAGTAGTATAGGGACAGGCGGTGTGGATGAAGCTTTCTTT
TRBJ1-2	TRBV19	.	.	CASSIAPTANYGYTF	TGTGCCAGTAGTATAGCCCCGACAGCGAACTATGGCTACACCTTC
TRBJ2-5	TRBV30	.	TRBD2	CAWKLRGGGSRETQYF	TGTGCCTGGAAACTCCGGGGGGGCGGCTCCCGAGAGACCCAGTACTTC
TRBJ1-5	TRBV21-1	once	.	CASSKGSRTGSKRQPQHF	TGTGCCAGCAGCAAAGGATCTCGGACAGGGTCTAAGAGGCAGCCCCAGCATTTT